This T cell receptor (beta chain) was sequenced during a study of vaccination and CD4 T cells after COVID-19 (dated by TCRdb to 2021 to 2024). Some background on the complete study: The convalescent cohort included six males and four females, with two Hispanic individuals, seven Caucasians, two Asians and one multiracial person. The time from the second vaccine dose to post-vaccine blood sampling had a median of roughly 77 days and ranged from roughly 12 to 250 days. An earlier paper using these donors assessed, at the TCR clonotype level, memory CD4+ T cell crossreactivity between SARS-CoV-2 and common cold coronavirus spike proteins. Participants got two doses of the Pfizer-BioNTech BNT162b2 vaccine (n=8) or two doses of the Moderna mRNA-1273 vaccine (n=2). For stimulating the cultures, overlapping spike peptide pools were used, derived from SARS-CoV-2 as well as from the common cold coronaviruses HCoV-NL63, HCoV-OC43 and HCoV-229E. In around 9 COVID-19 convalescent patients and several infection-naive healthy vaccine recipients, researchers compared the spike-specific CD4+ TCR repertoire from before mRNA vaccination with the repertoire from after. Post-COVID blood samples were collected from convalescent patients a median of around 100 days after diagnosis, with a range of about 30 to 170 days. As controls, cultures received a CEFX viral epitope pool (the positive control), an HIV-1 Nef peptide pool (the negative control), or no peptide at all.

General findings and caveats noted by the study authors: In convalescent patients, a median approximately 83% of post-vaccine SARS-CoV-2-reactive clones were detected only after vaccination, suggesting vaccine-specific priming. An increase in the median number of SARS-CoV-2-reactive clonotypes from approximately 21 after infection to 38 after vaccination was observed, but the change was not found to be significant. In convalescent patients, nearly all vaccine-specific clones (304 of 307) were found to be mono-reactive for SARS-CoV-2 spike rather than cross-reactive with common cold coronaviruses. Relatively few convalescent patients were included in the study, and early timepoints after natural infection were not analyzed.

The method was PCR. DNA from cultured CD4+ T cells underwent TCR sequencing with the Oncomine TCR Beta short-read assay at the Johns Hopkins FTIC core. The QIAamp micro DNA kit was used to extract genomic DNA from the cultured CD4+ T cells. Oncomine TCR Beta libraries from cultured CD4+ T cells were pooled with unique dual indexes and sequenced on an Illumina iSeq 100. In the source study's methods: Non-productive sequences were removed, and CDR3s not starting with C, not ending with F or W, or shorter than 7 amino acids were discarded. The MANAFEST web application was used to identify antigen-specific clonotypes by comparing peptide-stimulated wells against reference wells and other culture wells. To be called positive, a clone needed an FDR below 0.05, an odds ratio above 5, and a productive frequency above 0.1% in at least two of three replicate wells. A clonotype was classed as cross-reactive if the clonotype showed significant expansion both in SARS-CoV-2 spike wells and in at least one common cold coronavirus spike condition. Using R version 3.6.1, CDR3 homology was evaluated through Levenshtein distances (stringdist) along with unrooted phylogenetic trees (ape). TCRdb itself trimmed the public reads at Q25 with fastp, ran MiXCR and retained productive beta chains. Rows merge per CDR3 protein into single entries with the most common DNA and genes. Clone size and V and J calls follow TCRdb, not the original study. The sample table contains about 11,000 distinct CDR3 sequences; only one count was recorded for about 30% of them. The ten largest clones take up about 15% of the sample.

Taken with the paper, the label for treatment or condition translates to: roughly 10-day PBMC culture with coronavirus spike peptide pools or control peptides (ViraFEST assay). CD4+ T cells from unexposed donors were collected before the COVID-19 pandemic (2011-2018). The study used the ViraFEST assay, which expanded antigen-specific T cells with peptide pools and then identified expanded clonotypes by TCR sequencing. Roughly 2.1 million PBMCs per well were cultured in IMDM with approximately 5.5% human AB serum and approximately 10 IU/ml IL-2, plus 10 ug/ml peptide pools. On days 3 and 7, half of the culture medium was replaced with fresh IL-2-containing medium. Once the cells had been in culture for over nine days, the EasySep CD4+ T cell isolation kit was used to isolate CD4+ T cells by negative selection. Unexposed donor CD4+ T cells were tested for reactivity to SARS-CoV-2 S and N and four common cold coronavirus spike pools, as cell number allowed. Ficoll-Paque Plus gradient centrifugation was used to isolate PBMCs from whole blood, and the isolated PBMCs were then either used fresh or cryopreserved at -140C. Culture conditions were generally each tested in triplicate wells. The leukapheresis product used for the unexposed donors was purchased from a commercial source.

This clonotype has a handful of counts. Its cognate antigen has yet to be identified. No base quality values were provided; no much bigger clone lies one nucleotide off. This clonotype was obtained from a human donor in good health. The specimen was CD4+ T cells from blood, cultured in vitro.

DNA sequence: TGCAGCGCGCAGGGGTCAGAGACCCAGTACTTC. This sequence encodes CSAQGSETQYF. This chain joins TRBV29-1 to TRBJ2-5; the D gene is possibly TRBD1, with 6 bases matching. A distance of 10 bases separates the germline ends of V and J, which lose 7 bases and 4 bases respectively. CDR1 SQVTM and CDR2 ANQGSEA were looked up in the germline V gene. From cysteine to phenylalanine, the CDR3 is 11 amino acids long. CDR3 DNA is the only sequence kept; it has 33 bases, read in frame from the first base.